Listed here are 19 T cell receptor beta chains from one sample, sequenced in a study of shared clonotypes between healthy human individuals. Naive CD8 populations comprised CD45RO-negative cells positively selected for CCR7, excluding terminally differentiated effector memory CD45RA+ cells. Assay used: immunoSEQ multiplex PCR; TCRdb lists only in-frame clones, some missing. The sample has about 820,000 clones; approximately 92% are singletons. Material for sequencing was naive CD8+ T cells sorted from blood. The source of these receptors is a man between 25 and 39 years old in good health.

The chain links TRBV4-3 to TRBJ2-1; 10 bases match TRBD1. CDR1 and CDR2 from the germline V gene are LGHNA and YSLEER. This CDR3 comprises 18 residues. V lost 1 base and J lost 9; bases outside the gene matches: 15. CDR3 in amino acids: CASSQAPIGQGVSGEQFF. The CDR3 DNA reads as TGCGCCAGCAGCCAAGCCCCGATCGGACAGGGGGTCAGTGGTGAGCAGTTCTTC.

The rearrangement uses TRBV19 and TRBJ2-7; D is possibly TRBD2 (6 bases). CDR1 and CDR2 from the germline V gene are LNHDA and SQIVND (reference sequence). Trimming removed 4 bases at V and 2 bases at J, with 18 bases between. The CDR3 consists of 16 residues. The CDR3 DNA reads as TGTGCCAGTAGTACTGAGGGGCGGGGTTCGGCCTACGAGCAGTACTTC. Protein: CASSTEGRGSAYEQYF.

The chain uses TRBV13 and TRBJ2-3, with TRBD2 identical over 8 bases. The germline gives CDR1 PRHDT, CDR2 FYEKMQ (reference sequence). V shed 0 bases and J 6 bases; nucleotides not matched to a gene: 8. The CDR3 is made up of 16 amino acids. In DNA, the CDR3 is TGTGCCAGCAGCTTAGGGATCGGGAGGGCCGTGGATACGCAGTATTTT. Translation: CASSLGIGRAVDTQYF.

The rearrangement uses TRBV15 and TRBJ2-1; no firm D call. Germline V gene data show CDR1 as LNHNV and CDR2 as YYDKDF (reference sequence). The CDR3 extends over 14 amino acids. V was clipped by 5 bases and J by 0 bases, with 8 bases between them. This chain's CDR3 is CATSGPNSYNEQFF. The DNA for the CDR3 is TGTGCCACCAGCGGTCCCAACTCCTACAATGAGCAGTTCTTC.

The chain uses TRBV5-1 and TRBJ1-5, with 12 bases identical to TRBD1. The V and J ends lost 4 bases and 6 bases, in that order; junction bases with no gene match: 5. The CDR3 contains 15 residues. Germline V gives CDR1 SGHRS, CDR2 YFSETQ. The CDR3 DNA reads as TGCGCCAGCAGCCGGGGGACAGGGGGCTTTCAGCCCCAGCATTTT. It translates to CASSRGTGGFQPQHF.

The gene calls are TRBV7-9 and TRBJ2-5; D is unclear. Germline loops: CDR1 SEHNR, CDR2 FQNEAQ (reference sequence). V was pared by 1 base and J by 4 bases, with 10 bases between. The CDR3 is made up of 14 amino acids. The CDR3 sequence is CASSLVGLIETQYF. The DNA of the CDR3 is TGTGCCAGCAGCTTAGTAGGGTTAATAGAGACCCAGTACTTC. Supplemented by reference TRBV7-9 and TRBJ2-5, the full variable domain reads DTGVSQNPRHKITKRGQNVTFRCDPISEHNRLYWYRQTLGQGPEFLTYFQNEAQLEKSRLLSDRFSAERPKGSFSTLEIQRTEQGDSAMYLCASSLVGLIETQYFGPGTRLLVL.

This clone was detected once. The chain joins TRBV28 to TRBJ2-5, with 7 bases that match TRBD1. The V gene end was trimmed by 3 bases and the J gene end by 5 bases; junction bases not matched to a gene: 6. This CDR3 comprises 14 residues. Germline V gene lookup returns CDR1 MDHEN and CDR2 SYDVKM. CDR3 amino acids: CASSLNRGWETQYF. CDR3 DNA sequence: TGTGCCAGCAGTTTGAACAGGGGTTGGGAGACCCAGTACTTC.

The J gene is TRBJ2-1, the V gene TRBV28; 12 nucleotides align to TRBD2. The CDR3 spans 17 residues. With V trimmed by 4 bases and J by 4 bases, 8 bases remained unmatched. Germline V gene sequence: CDR1 MDHEN, CDR2 SYDVKM. The DNA of the CDR3 is TGTGCCAGCAGTTCGCGGACTAGCGGGGTTAAATACAATGAGCAGTTCTTC. Its translation: CASSSRTSGVKYNEQFF.

As for this clone: At one end the junction does not follow the germline gene, possibly because of a read error. The chain links TRBV11-2 to TRBJ2-5; D ambiguous. CDR1 is SGHAT, CDR2 FQNNGV, per germline. The CDR3 contains 13 residues. The CDR3 DNA follows: TGTGCCTGCAGAGGTACGGGTTGGGAGACCCAGTACTTC. It encodes CACRGTGWETQYF. Supplemented by reference TRBV11-2 and TRBJ2-5, the full variable domain reads EAGVAQSPRYKIIEKRQSVAFWCNPISGHATLYWYQQILGQGPKLLIQFQNNGVVDDSQLPKDRFSAERLKGVDSTLKIQPAKLEDSAVYLCACRGTGWETQYFGPGTRLLVL.

Of note for this clone: Other DNA sequences in this sample translate to the same CDR3. This rearrangement joins TRBV20-1 to TRBJ2-1; no reliable D call. Trimming shortened V by 2 bases and J by 5 bases, and 1 base separated the two germline ends. Germline loops: CDR1 DFQATT, CDR2 SNEGSKA (reference sequence). The CDR3 is 10 residues long. The CDR3 coding sequence is TGCAGTGCTAGAAACAATGAGCAGTTCTTC. Amino acids: CSARNNEQFF.

The CDR3 region is CASSPGLAGANEQFF. CDR3 in DNA: TGTGCCAGCAGCCCCGGACTAGCGGGAGCAAATGAGCAGTTCTTC. The chain joins TRBV7-2 to TRBJ2-1; 13 nucleotides align to TRBD2. Germline V gene data show CDR1 as SGHTA and CDR2 as FQGNSA. The CDR3 consists of 15 residues. The V and J ends lost 5 bases and 7 bases, in that order; junction bases with no gene match: 5.

The V call is TRBV14, the J call TRBJ2-3; D may be TRBD2 (6 bases). Trimming shortened V by 1 base and J by 2 bases, and 10 bases separated the two germline ends. This CDR3 has 15 amino acids. CDR1 is SGHDN, CDR2 FVKESK, per germline. DNA for the CDR3: TGTGCCAGCAGCCAAGCGGGGGACCTCACAGATACGCAGTATTTT. Translating it yields CASSQAGDLTDTQYF.

The chain uses TRBV2 and TRBJ2-7; D uncertain. The ends were cut back, 8 bases at V and 3 bases at J, with 8 bases in the middle. The CDR3 spans 11 residues. Germline V gives CDR1 SNHLY, CDR2 FYNNEI. The CDR3 bases are TGTGCCAGCCGGGCGAGCTACGAGCAGTACTTC. As protein: CASRASYEQYF.

This clone is a singleton in its sample. The gene calls are TRBV6-5 and TRBJ2-1, with D perhaps being TRBD1 or TRBD2 (5 bases each). Germline CDR1 is MNHEY and CDR2 is SVGAGI. The CDR3 length is 15 residues. V lost 4 bases to trimming and J lost 6 bases, with 16 bases between them. CDR3 sequence: CASSWDGDRGNEQFF. As DNA, the CDR3 is TGTGCCAGCAGTTGGGACGGAGATAGGGGCAATGAGCAGTTCTTC.

This chain uses TRBV7-6 with TRBJ1-4, with 11 nucleotides matching TRBD1. After removal of 4 bases from V and 10 bases from J, the junction contained 8 bases not matched to a gene. Germline V CDR1 and CDR2: SGHVS, FNYEAQ. The CDR3 runs 15 residues. In nucleotides, the CDR3 is TGTGCCAGCAGCTCGAGGACAGGGGGCGGAGGAAAACTGTTTTTT. Translating gives CASSSRTGGGGKLFF. The full variable domain, its missing parts supplied by reference TRBV7-6 and TRBJ1-4, is GAGVSQSPRYKVTKRGQDVALRCDPISGHVSLYWYRQALGQGPEFLTYFNYEAQQDKSGLPNDRFSAERPEGSISTLTIQRTEQRDSAMYRCASSSRTGGGGKLFFGSGTQLSVL.

The rearrangement joins TRBV4-1 to TRBJ2-5; D is possibly TRBD2 (6 bases). Germline assignment: CDR1 MGHRA and CDR2 YSYEKL. This CDR3 is built from 17 residues. V was trimmed by 1 base and J by 5 bases, leaving 20 bases between them. As DNA, the CDR3 is TGCGCCAGCAGCCAAGTGTCCCCGACTAGTCCTTGGGAGACCCAGTACTTC. It yields the protein CASSQVSPTSPWETQYF.

The chain has TRBV30 and TRBJ2-2; no clear D gene. Trimming cost V 0 bases and J 6 bases, with 8 bases left between them. This CDR3 has 13 residues. Germline CDR1 reads GTSNPN; CDR2 reads SVGIG (reference sequence). The CDR3 here is CAWSVGGAGELFF. CDR3 bases: TGTGCCTGGAGTGTTGGCGGCGCCGGGGAGCTGTTTTTT.

This chain uses TRBV13 with TRBJ2-1, with TRBD2 as a possible D gene (6 bases). CDR3 length: 14 residues. Germline V gene sequence: CDR1 PRHDT, CDR2 FYEKMQ (reference sequence). V was cut by 3 bases and J by 3 bases, with 9 bases left in between. CDR3 sequence reads: CASSFGGYYNEQFF. The CDR3, as DNA: TGTGCCAGCAGCTTTGGGGGGTACTACAATGAGCAGTTCTTC.

This chain joins TRBV27 and TRBJ2-7; 8 positions agree with TRBD1. The trim removed 2 bases at V and 0 bases at J, leaving 6 bases unmatched. CDR1 is MNHEY and CDR2 is SMNVEV in the germline V gene (reference sequence). The CDR3 consists of 16 residues. The CDR3 loop is CASSLTQGASSYEQYF. CDR3 sequence (DNA): TGTGCCAGCAGTTTAACCCAGGGGGCTTCCTCCTACGAGCAGTACTTC.